Presented here are 7 T cell receptor beta chains from one specimen sequenced in a study of T cell responses to AZD1222 COVID-19 vaccine. Sequenced by immunoSEQ multiplex PCR; TCRdb stores in-frame clones only, minus some. The table includes some 150,000 clones, approximately 93% detected once. The input for sequencing was peripheral blood, taken on day 0 of MenACWY control vaccination. The receptor source for this set is an adult in good health.

The chain carries TRBV3-1 (or the pseudogene TRBV3-2) and TRBJ2-7; D is perhaps TRBD1 (6 bases). The germline gives CDR1 LGHDT, CDR2 YNNKEL (reference sequence). The CDR3 sequence is 15 residues long. V lost 4 bases and J lost 6, with 19 bases in between. The CDR3 protein is CASSPHQPTGLEQYF. CDR3 DNA: TGTGCCAGCAGCCCACACCAACCAACAGGGCTCGAGCAGTACTTC.

Only one count was recorded for this clone. This chain connects TRBV5-1 to TRBJ2-2; D is unclear. Per germline, CDR1 SGHRS and CDR2 YFSETQ. The CDR3 runs to 15 residues. Trimming pared 4 bases from V and 6 bases from J, leaving 16 bases between. The CDR3 loop reads CASSPPGQLPGELFF. CDR3 bases: TGCGCCAGCAGCCCCCCCGGCCAGTTGCCCGGGGAGCTGTTTTTT.

V and J are TRBV5-1 and TRBJ2-1, with a possible D match to TRBD1 (5 bases). Germline V lookup: CDR1 SGHRS, CDR2 YFSETQ. V was clipped by 4 bases and J by 3 bases, with 17 bases between them. The CDR3 runs 16 residues. CDR3 amino acids: CASSLTAGQGYNEQFF. CDR3 sequence (DNA): TGCGCCAGCAGCCTCACGGCAGGGCAAGGCTACAATGAGCAGTTCTTC.

V and J are TRBV6-5 and TRBJ2-7, with TRBD2 as a possible D gene (5 bases). The V end was cut by 6 bases, the J end by 2 bases, with 11 bases between. Per the germline V gene, CDR1 is MNHEY and CDR2 is SVGAGI. This CDR3 spans 13 amino acids. In DNA, the CDR3 is TGTGCCAGCAGCCGGACTGGACCCTACGAGCAGTACTTC. It specifies CASSRTGPYEQYF.

The V and J genes are TRBV5-4 and TRBJ1-4; possibly TRBD1 for D (6 bases). V was clipped by 1 base and J by 8 bases, with 21 bases between them. Germline loops: CDR1 SGHNT, CDR2 YYREEE (reference sequence). The CDR3 is 17 residues long. The CDR3 reads CASSLMEGRTVKEKLFF. CDR3 DNA: TGTGCCAGCAGCTTGATGGAGGGGAGGACAGTAAAGGAAAAACTGTTTTTT.

The chain carries TRBV28 and TRBJ2-5; no clear D. The CDR3 is 12 residues long. Germline V lookup: CDR1 MDHEN, CDR2 SYDVKM. V was cut by 5 bases and J by 4 bases, with 8 bases left in between. The CDR3 nucleotides read TGTGCCAGCAGTCCTCTCGGAGAGACCCAGTACTTC. It specifies CASSPLGETQYF.

The chain joins TRBV4-1 to TRBJ2-5; D not resolved. The CDR3 is 13 amino acids. V lost 0 bases, J lost 3 bases, and 5 bases lay in between. In germline, CDR1 is MGHRA, CDR2 YSYEKL. The CDR3, as DNA: TGCGCCAGCAGCCAAGACCCCGAAGAGACCCAGTACTTC. It encodes CASSQDPEETQYF.